The 16 T cell receptor beta chains presented below share a single source sample, sequenced in a study of cytotoxic CD8 clonotypes in ibrutinib-treated CLL. The table came from immunoSEQ multiplex PCR; TCRdb's copy has only in-frame clones and leaves some out. Altogether 20,000 to 25,000 clones are present, 74% being singletons, with the ten largest covering about 25%. Sequencing used PBMCs, obtained before ibrutinib treatment. All receptors come from a human donor with chronic lymphocytic leukemia.

The chain uses TRBV9 and TRBJ2-3, with D unclear. The CDR3 is 15 amino acids. Germline V gene sequence: CDR1 SGDLS, CDR2 YYNGEE. V was pared by 1 base and J by 2 bases, with 11 bases between. This chain's CDR3 is CASSVTGLITDTQYF. In nucleotides, the CDR3 is TGTGCCAGCAGCGTAACCGGGCTAATCACAGATACGCAGTATTTT.

The V and J genes are TRBV19 and TRBJ2-1, with D perhaps given as TRBD1 or TRBD2 (7 bases each). Germline lookup yields CDR1 LNHDA and CDR2 SQIVND (reference sequence). With 1 base removed from V and 2 bases from J, the gap between germline ends came to 24 bases. The CDR3 extends over 20 amino acids. CDR3 nucleotides: TGTGCCAGTAGTATAGGGCCGGGACAGCCCCAGCGGGGCGCCTACAATGAGCAGTTCTTC. This sequence encodes CASSIGPGQPQRGAYNEQFF.

V is TRBV28 and J is TRBJ2-1; 13 bases are shared with TRBD2. Germline CDR1 is MDHEN and CDR2 is SYDVKM. The V gene end was trimmed by 2 bases and the J gene end by 1 base; junction bases not matched to a gene: 11. The CDR3 loop spans 20 amino acids. For the CDR3, the DNA is TGTGCCAGCAGTTTAGAATGGGTGGGGACTAGCGGGGCTTCCTACAATGAGCAGTTCTTC. This translates into CASSLEWVGTSGASYNEQFF.

V gene TRBV9 combines with J gene TRBJ2-5, with TRBD1 identical over 9 bases. V was clipped by 4 bases and J by 4 bases; unmatched bases: 5. Germline CDR1 SGDLS, CDR2 YYNGEE. This CDR3 region has 14 residues. The CDR3 nucleotides are TGTGCCAGCAGCCCAGGGACAGGGAGAGAGACCCAGTACTTC. This codes for CASSPGTGRETQYF.

This clone was seen just once. The CDR3 DNA is TGTGCCAGCAGAATGGACAGTAATCAGCCCCAGCATTTT. Protein sequence: CASRMDSNQPQHF. V is TRBV6-5 and J is TRBJ1-5, with D perhaps matching TRBD1 (6 bases). This CDR3 region has 13 residues. Germline loops: CDR1 MNHEY, CDR2 SVGAGI. With 6 bases removed from V and 4 bases from J, the gap between germline ends came to 10 bases.

The rearrangement uses TRBV4-1 and TRBJ1-2, with D uncertain. CDR1 is MGHRA and CDR2 is YSYEKL in the germline V gene. This CDR3 region has 16 residues. V gave up 1 base and J gave up 0 bases, with 12 bases separating them. CDR3 residues: CASSQGGVGTNYGYTF. Written as DNA, the CDR3 is TGCGCCAGCAGCCAAGGCGGTGTAGGAACTAACTATGGCTACACCTTC.

This clone has a handful of counts. The chain recombines TRBV19 with TRBJ1-2, with a tentative D call TRBD1 (5 bases). Germline loops: CDR1 LNHDA, CDR2 SQIVND (reference sequence). The ends were cut back, 6 bases at V and 0 bases at J, with 11 bases in the middle. The CDR3 is made up of 14 amino acids. The CDR3 DNA reads TGTGCCAGTAGGAGGGACGACTCTAACTATGGCTACACCTTC. It is translated as CASRRDDSNYGYTF.

Turning to this clone: Within the sample, other DNA sequences also encode this same CDR3. This chain connects TRBV5-1 to TRBJ2-1; the D gene is possibly TRBD2 (7 bases). From germline, CDR1 is SGHRS and CDR2 YFSETQ. There are 14 residues in the CDR3. V shed 2 bases and J shed 4 bases, with 10 bases lying between them. CDR3 protein: CASSLGGAYNEQFF. The CDR3 DNA reads TGCGCCAGCAGCTTAGGGGGGGCGTACAATGAGCAGTTCTTC. The complete variable domain, with remaining parts taken from reference TRBV5-1 and TRBJ2-1, reads KAGVTQTPRYLIKTRGQQVTLSCSPISGHRSVSWYQQTPGQGLQFLFEYFSETQRNKGNFPGRFSGRQFSNSRSEMNVSTLELGDSALYLCASSLGGAYNEQFFGPGTRLTVL.

This clone was counted once. This chain uses TRBV19 with TRBJ1-1; D unclear. Germline CDR1 LNHDA, CDR2 SQIVND (reference sequence). The CDR3 consists of 13 residues. The V and J ends lost 0 bases and 5 bases respectively, with 7 bases between them. The CDR3 reads CASSIDGGTEAFF. Written as DNA, the CDR3 is TGTGCCAGTAGTATAGATGGTGGGACTGAAGCTTTCTTT.

The rearrangement links TRBV30 to TRBJ1-2, with TRBD1 as a possible D gene (6 bases). This CDR3 region has 16 residues. V was cut by 3 bases and J by 3 bases, with 20 bases left in between. Germline assignment: CDR1 GTSNPN and CDR2 SVGIG (reference sequence). CDR3 sequence (DNA): TGTGCCTGGAGCCGCCGGAATACAGGGCACGACTATGGCTACACCTTC. Its protein product is CAWSRRNTGHDYGYTF.

The chain combines TRBV6-1 with TRBJ2-1; D might be TRBD1 or TRBD2, each matching 5 bases. From germline, CDR1 is MNHNS and CDR2 SASEGT. V lost 6 bases to trimming and J lost 9 bases, with 21 bases between them. The CDR3 runs 15 residues. CDR3 nucleotides: TGTGCCAGCAGCCCCAGGGCTACTTGGGGGAGTGAGCAGTTCTTC. This translates into CASSPRATWGSEQFF.

The chain combines TRBV11-2 with TRBJ2-2; perhaps TRBD1 as D (5 bases). V was cut by 3 bases and J by 5 bases, with 7 bases left in between. CDR1 is SGHAT, CDR2 FQNNGV, per germline. The CDR3 sequence is 13 residues long. CDR3 sequence (DNA): TGTGCCAGCAGCTTGACAGATACCGGGGAGCTGTTTTTT. This translates into CASSLTDTGELFF.

The chain recombines TRBV7-3 with TRBJ2-3, with unresolved D. CDR3 length equals 16 residues. The V end lost 5 bases, the J end lost 0 bases, and 15 bases lay between the germline ends. Germline lookup yields CDR1 SGHTA and CDR2 FQGTGA. CDR3 sequence (DNA): TGTGCCAGCAGCCCCGTTAGCTCGACTAGCACAGATACGCAGTATTTT. Protein: CASSPVSSTSTDTQYF. The full variable domain, completed using reference TRBV7-3 and TRBJ2-3, is GAGVSQTPSNKVTEKGKYVELRCDPISGHTALYWYRQSLGQGPEFLIYFQGTGAADDSGLPNDRFFAVRPEGSVSTLKIQRTERGDSAVYLCASSPVSSTSTDTQYFGPGTRLTVL.

The gene calls are TRBV19 and TRBJ2-7; D assignment may be TRBD1 or TRBD2 (5 bases each). Trimming cost V 6 bases and J 0 bases, with 21 bases left between them. Germline assignment: CDR1 LNHDA and CDR2 SQIVND (reference sequence). The CDR3 loop spans 17 amino acids. This CDR3 is CASSPPLGTPSSYEQYF. The CDR3, as DNA: TGTGCCAGTAGCCCTCCCCTCGGGACCCCGAGCTCCTACGAGCAGTACTTC.

The chain uses TRBV14 and TRBJ2-5; weak D call: TRBD2 (6 bases). The CDR3 is 13 amino acids. Trimming removed 4 bases from V and 6 bases from J, with 12 bases in between. CDR1 is SGHDN, CDR2 FVKESK, per germline. The CDR3 DNA follows: TGTGCCAGCAGCCGTGGACTACTGAAGACCCAGTACTTC. This translates into CASSRGLLKTQYF.

This clone was seen a single time. The J gene is TRBJ1-6, the V gene TRBV9; maybe TRBD1 (5 bases). CDR3 size: 14 residues. Germline V gene sequence: CDR1 SGDLS, CDR2 YYNGEE. With 2 bases removed from V and 5 bases from J, the gap between germline ends came to 8 bases. This chain's CDR3 is CASSVGLDNSPLHF. CDR3 bases: TGTGCCAGCAGCGTGGGGCTAGATAATTCACCCCTCCACTTT. Complete variable domain (other parts from reference TRBV9 and TRBJ1-6): DSGVTQTPKHLITATGQRVTLRCSPRSGDLSVYWYQQSLDQGLQFLIQYYNGEERAKGNILERFSAQQFPDLHSELNLSSLELGDSALYFCASSVGLDNSPLHFGNGTRLTVT.